A selection of T cell receptor beta chains follows, all from one sample in a study of blood T cell repertoires in COVID-19. Libraries were prepared by immunoSEQ multiplex PCR; TCRdb keeps only in-frame clonotypes and omits some of them. The data hold 300,000 to 400,000 clones, with 80% to 90% observed a single time. Sequenced material: PBMCs or T cells enriched from blood (not recorded which). These receptor sequences come from a woman aged 40 to 50 with acute COVID-19. Both conserved end residues are part of each CDR3. A D gene is named only where the DNA matches it firmly. Some rows mark clone size as missing; the rest say once, few, many or name a class of expanded clone.

j_call clone_size v_call d_call cdr3_aa cdr3_nt
TRBJ1-1 . TRBV9 . CASSVVQGNTEAFF TGTGCCAGCAGCGTAGTCCAGGGAAACACTGAAGCTTTCTTT
TRBJ1-2 . TRBV6-1 . CASSEGGSSSYGYTF TGTGCCAGCAGTGAAGGCGGGAGCTCCAGCTATGGCTACACCTTC
TRBJ1-5 . TRBV3-1/TRBV3-2 . CASSQDPGSNQPQHF TGTGCCAGCAGCCAAGATCCCGGTAGCAATCAGCCCCAGCATTTT
TRBJ1-2 . TRBV19 TRBD1 CASSIRQGAGYGYTF TGTGCCAGTAGTATCCGACAGGGGGCAGGCTATGGCTACACCTTC
TRBJ1-2 . TRBV19 . CASSAPKEGNYGYTF TGTGCCAGTAGTGCCCCAAAGGAGGGTAACTATGGCTACACCTTC
TRBJ2-5 once TRBV19 . CASSMVTGETQYF TGTGCCAGTAGTATGGTCACGGGGGAGACCCAGTACTTC
TRBJ2-2 . TRBV6-2/TRBV6-3 TRBD2 CASSRGGGRLFF TGTGCCAGCAGTCGTGGGGGAGGGCGACTGTTTTTT
TRBJ2-5 . TRBV2 TRBD1 CASSGNRGRAGQTQYF TGTGCCAGCAGTGGGAACAGGGGTCGCGCAGGTCAGACCCAGTACTTC
TRBJ1-2 . TRBV13 . CASSVTRGNYGYTF TGTGCCAGCAGCGTAACTAGGGGGAACTATGGCTACACCTTC
TRBJ1-3 . TRBV7-2 . CASSQDSQSGNTIYF TGTGCCAGCAGCCAGGACAGCCAATCTGGAAACACCATATATTTT
TRBJ2-5 . TRBV5-1 . CASSLSGLKETQYF TGCGCCAGCAGCTTGAGCGGACTTAAAGAGACCCAGTACTTC
TRBJ2-2 . TRBV28 . CASSNRDILAGELFF TGTGCCAGCAGCAACCGGGACATACTCGCCGGGGAGCTGTTTTTT
TRBJ2-3 few TRBV11-2 TRBD2 CASSSGVAGGVGDTQYF TGTGCCAGCAGCTCAGGGGTAGCGGGGGGGGTAGGAGATACGCAGTATTTT
TRBJ2-1 . TRBV9 TRBD2 CASSDGGATNEQFF TGTGCCAGCAGCGACGGGGGGGCCACGAATGAGCAGTTCTTC
TRBJ2-2 . TRBV24-1 TRBD1 CATSDPRTGSTGELFF TGTGCCACCAGTGACCCCCGGACAGGGAGTACCGGGGAGCTGTTTTTT
TRBJ2-7 . TRBV13 . CASSLYPGEQYF TGTGCCAGCAGCTTATATCCGGGGGAGCAGTACTTC
TRBJ2-7 . TRBV7-7 TRBD2 CASSPLGGLAGGSSYEQYF TGTGCCAGCAGCCCCCTGGGGGGGCTAGCGGGGGGAAGCTCCTACGAGCAGTACTTC
TRBJ2-1 . TRBV20-1 . CSARVSSEQFF TGCAGTGCTAGAGTCTCTAGTGAGCAGTTCTTC
TRBJ2-7 . TRBV6-4 TRBD1 CASSDPGQGDSYEQYF TGTGCCAGCAGTGACCCCGGACAGGGGGACTCCTACGAGCAGTACTTC
TRBJ1-3 . TRBV9 . CASSVKGDTIYF TGTGCCAGCAGCGTAAAGGGAGACACCATATATTTT
TRBJ2-7 . TRBV18 . CASSPTRAPVYEQYF TGTGCCAGCTCACCAACCAGGGCCCCTGTCTACGAGCAGTACTTC
TRBJ2-7 . TRBV6-5 TRBD1 CASSFRTGAGEQYF TGTGCCAGCAGTTTTCGGACAGGGGCCGGCGAGCAGTACTTC
TRBJ2-5 . TRBV7-6 . CASSLGGSGETQYF TGTGCCAGCAGCTTAGGAGGCAGTGGGGAGACCCAGTACTTC
TRBJ1-2 . TRBV11-2 . CASSLDGGMYGYTF TGTGCCAGCAGCTTAGACGGGGGGATGTATGGCTACACCTTC
TRBJ2-1 once TRBV19 TRBD2 CASSSLAGTYNEQFF TGTGCCAGTAGTAGTCTAGCGGGAACGTACAATGAGCAGTTCTTC
TRBJ2-1 . TRBV28 TRBD2 CASRGLAGHNEQFF TGTGCCAGCAGAGGACTAGCGGGACACAATGAGCAGTTCTTC
TRBJ2-2 once TRBV7-9 TRBD2 CASPLGRGPSGRYTTNTGELFF TGTGCCAGCCCGTTGGGGAGAGGGCCTAGCGGGAGGTACACTACGAACACCGGGGAGCTGTTTTTT
TRBJ2-7 few TRBV7-9 TRBD1 CASSFGTATYEQYF TGTGCCAGCAGCTTCGGGACAGCTACCTACGAGCAGTACTTC
TRBJ2-2 . TRBV6-5 . CASSAWEAGELFF TGTGCCAGCAGCGCCTGGGAGGCCGGGGAGCTGTTTTTT
TRBJ1-5 . TRBV6-2/TRBV6-3 TRBD1 CASSYSGQAWHF TGTGCCAGCAGTTACTCGGGACAGGCTTGGCATTTT
TRBJ1-2 . TRBV15 . CATSRDRIRVGVGYTF TGTGCCACCAGCAGAGATAGGATCAGGGTAGGAGTTGGCTACACCTTC
TRBJ1-6 . TRBV7-9 TRBD1 CASSGDRGNSPLHF TGTGCCAGCAGTGGGGACAGGGGAAATTCACCCCTCCACTTT
TRBJ2-3 . TRBV4-3 . CASSQGPSVVRTDTQYF TGCGCCAGCAGCCAAGGTCCATCTGTGGTGAGGACAGATACGCAGTATTTT
TRBJ1-3 once TRBV27 . CASSPLAFLSGNTIYF TGTGCCAGCAGTCCCCTCGCGTTCCTCTCTGGAAACACCATATATTTT
TRBJ2-7 . TRBV5-1 TRBD2 CASSLGLAEEYEQYF TGCGCCAGCAGCTTGGGGCTAGCGGAAGAATACGAGCAGTACTTC
TRBJ2-5 . TRBV18 . CASSPLGLVETQYF TGTGCCAGCTCACCACTCGGACTGGTCGAGACCCAGTACTTC
TRBJ1-5 . TRBV6-5 . CASMVGPGNQPQHF TGTGCCAGCATGGTTGGGCCAGGCAATCAGCCCCAGCATTTT
TRBJ2-6 . TRBV7-3 . CASSLVWGAGANVLTF TGTGCCAGCAGCTTAGTATGGGGAGCTGGGGCCAACGTCCTGACTTTC
TRBJ1-3 . TRBV6-6 . CASRPLGGSGNTIYF TGTGCCAGCAGGCCTCTAGGGGGCTCTGGAAACACCATATATTTT
TRBJ1-5 few TRBV19 . CATAGSSPHQPQHF TGTGCCACCGCAGGTAGTAGTCCGCATCAGCCCCAGCATTTT
TRBJ1-2 . TRBV2 . CASSKDRYYGYTF TGTGCCAGCAGTAAAGACAGGTACTATGGCTACACCTTC
TRBJ2-7 once TRBV7-9 TRBD2 CASSLGWRSGGSYEQYF TGTGCCAGCAGCTTAGGTTGGCGTAGCGGGGGCTCCTACGAGCAGTACTTC
TRBJ1-5 . TRBV6-2/TRBV6-3 TRBD1 CASSYGQGDVSNQPQHF TGTGCCAGCAGTTACGGACAGGGGGACGTAAGCAATCAGCCCCAGCATTTT
TRBJ2-1 . TRBV4-2 TRBD2 CASSQDPASGGLSSSYNEQFF TGTGCCAGCAGCCAAGATCCGGCTAGCGGGGGGCTATCGAGCTCCTACAATGAGCAGTTCTTC
TRBJ1-1 . TRBV29-1 TRBD1 CSVHRQGAVTEAFF TGCAGCGTCCACCGACAGGGGGCGGTCACTGAAGCTTTCTTT